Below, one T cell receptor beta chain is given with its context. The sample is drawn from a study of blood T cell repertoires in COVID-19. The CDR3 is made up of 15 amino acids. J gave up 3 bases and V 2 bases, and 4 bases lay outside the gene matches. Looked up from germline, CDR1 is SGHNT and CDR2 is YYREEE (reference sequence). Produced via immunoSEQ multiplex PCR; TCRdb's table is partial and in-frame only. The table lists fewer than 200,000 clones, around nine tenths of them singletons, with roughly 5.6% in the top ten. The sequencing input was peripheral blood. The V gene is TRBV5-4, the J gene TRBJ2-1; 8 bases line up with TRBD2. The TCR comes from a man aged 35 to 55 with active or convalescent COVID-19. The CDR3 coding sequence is TGTGCCAGCAGCTTAGCGGGAGCGGGCTACAATGAGCAGTTCTTC. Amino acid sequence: CASSLAGAGYNEQFF. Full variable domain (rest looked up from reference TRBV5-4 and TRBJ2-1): ETGVTQSPTHLIKTRGQQVTLRCSSQSGHNTVSWYQQALGQGPQFIFQYYREEENGRGNFPPRFSGLQFPNYSSELNVNALELDDSALYLCASSLAGAGYNEQFFGPGTRLTVL.